This T cell receptor (beta chain) is drawn from a study of shared clonotypes between healthy human individuals. Whole-study findings and limits: Among donors, the sharing of clonotypes was expected to be influenced by sequencing depth.

The deep-level immunoSEQ assay was used. Libraries were prepared by immunoSEQ multiplex PCR; TCRdb keeps only in-frame clonotypes and omits some of them. Among under 600,000 clones listed, over 75% were seen once. V lost 1 base and J 6 bases, leaving 9 bases between the germline ends. This CDR3 is built from 14 residues. CDR1 is SGHTA, CDR2 FQGNSA, per germline. In this sample, this clone turned up a few times. Its matching antigen is unknown. The sample consisted of PBMCs. The sequence came from a woman aged 40-49 years in good health. Some clones in this sample may be carry-over from other donors' samples. The chain has TRBV7-2 and TRBJ1-4; D perhaps matches TRBD1 (5 bases). CDR3 amino acids: CASSLGGADEKLFF. The CDR3 DNA reads as TGTGCCAGCAGCTTAGGGGGCGCTGATGAAAAACTGTTTTTT. Filled out from reference TRBV7-2 and TRBJ1-4, the complete variable domain reads GAGVSQSPSNKVTEKGKDVELRCDPISGHTALYWYRQSLGQGLEFLIYFQGNSAPDKSGLPSDRFSAERTGGSVSTLTIQRTQQEDSAVYLCASSLGGADEKLFFGSGTQLSVL.